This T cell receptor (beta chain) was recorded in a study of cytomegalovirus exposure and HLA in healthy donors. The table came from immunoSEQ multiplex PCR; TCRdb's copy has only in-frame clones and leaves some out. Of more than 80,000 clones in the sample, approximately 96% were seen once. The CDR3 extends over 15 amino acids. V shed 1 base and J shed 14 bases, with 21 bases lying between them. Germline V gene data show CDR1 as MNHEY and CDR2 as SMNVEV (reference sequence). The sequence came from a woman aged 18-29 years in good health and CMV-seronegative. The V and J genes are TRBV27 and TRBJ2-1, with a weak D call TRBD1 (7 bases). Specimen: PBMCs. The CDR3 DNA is TGTGCCAGCAGTTTATTAGCCCAGGAGGGGGCGCGGAAGTTCTTC. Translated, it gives CASSLLAQEGARKFF.